This is a list of T cell receptor beta chains from one sample in a study of T-cell memory formation after mild COVID-19. TCRdb used MiXCR to reprocess the 5' RACE reads, holding one entry per CDR3 protein. The repertoire has around 250,000 distinct CDR3 sequences, 16% of them found once; the top ten carry more than 20%. What was sequenced was PBMCs or a T cell subset sorted from them (not recorded which). The receptors were sampled from a man aged 18 to 30 who had mild COVID-19 (a few samples of this study predate the infection). Cell type and time point are not known. Both conserved end residues are part of each CDR3. The D gene is left open where the match is weak. Size values are once, few and many counts, or a class for expanded clones, and some rows have none.

CDR3 protein	CDR3 DNA	clone size	D gene	CDR3 length	V gene	J gene
CASSWAEETQYF	TGTGCCAGCAGCTGGGCCGAAGAGACCCAGTACTTC	-	-	12	TRBV7-9	TRBJ2-5
CASSVRGGENEKLFF	TGCGCCAGCAGCGTCCGGGGTGGGGAGAATGAAAAACTGTTTTTT	-	-	15	TRBV5-1	TRBJ1-4
CASSPFSGDLVEQFF	TGTGCCAGCAGCCCATTTAGCGGGGATTTGGTAGAGCAGTTCTTC	few	TRBD2	15	TRBV7-2	TRBJ2-1
CASGLGEQYF	TGTGCTAGTGGTTTGGGCGAGCAGTACTTC	few	-	10	TRBV12-5	TRBJ2-7
CASSLAPLRNYGYTF	TGTGCCAGCAGCTTAGCCCCCCTGAGGAATTATGGCTACACCTTC	-	-	15	TRBV7-2	TRBJ1-2
CASSYRPGETQYF	TGTGCCAGCAGTTACCGTCCGGGGGAGACCCAGTACTTC	-	-	13	TRBV6-5	TRBJ2-5
CSVDPIAGGQKTHNEQFF	TGCAGCGTTGACCCGATAGCGGGGGGGCAGAAGACGCACAATGAGCAGTTCTTC	few	TRBD2	18	TRBV29-1	TRBJ2-1
CASSGGAGPGYEQYF	TGTGCCAGCAGCGGCGGGGCAGGGCCGGGCTACGAGCAGTACTTC	-	-	15	TRBV9	TRBJ2-7
CASSDVQGVPGGYTF	TGTGCCAGCAGTGATGTCCAGGGAGTTCCGGGCGGCTACACCTTC	-	-	15	TRBV2	TRBJ1-2
CASSSLQGVTEAFF	TGTGCCAGCAGTTCTTTACAGGGGGTCACTGAAGCTTTCTTT	-	TRBD1	14	TRBV12-3/TRBV12-4	TRBJ1-1
CASSSGSPGNEQFF	TGTGCCAGCAGCTCCGGATCTCCGGGGAATGAGCAGTTCTTC	-	-	14	TRBV7-3	TRBJ2-1